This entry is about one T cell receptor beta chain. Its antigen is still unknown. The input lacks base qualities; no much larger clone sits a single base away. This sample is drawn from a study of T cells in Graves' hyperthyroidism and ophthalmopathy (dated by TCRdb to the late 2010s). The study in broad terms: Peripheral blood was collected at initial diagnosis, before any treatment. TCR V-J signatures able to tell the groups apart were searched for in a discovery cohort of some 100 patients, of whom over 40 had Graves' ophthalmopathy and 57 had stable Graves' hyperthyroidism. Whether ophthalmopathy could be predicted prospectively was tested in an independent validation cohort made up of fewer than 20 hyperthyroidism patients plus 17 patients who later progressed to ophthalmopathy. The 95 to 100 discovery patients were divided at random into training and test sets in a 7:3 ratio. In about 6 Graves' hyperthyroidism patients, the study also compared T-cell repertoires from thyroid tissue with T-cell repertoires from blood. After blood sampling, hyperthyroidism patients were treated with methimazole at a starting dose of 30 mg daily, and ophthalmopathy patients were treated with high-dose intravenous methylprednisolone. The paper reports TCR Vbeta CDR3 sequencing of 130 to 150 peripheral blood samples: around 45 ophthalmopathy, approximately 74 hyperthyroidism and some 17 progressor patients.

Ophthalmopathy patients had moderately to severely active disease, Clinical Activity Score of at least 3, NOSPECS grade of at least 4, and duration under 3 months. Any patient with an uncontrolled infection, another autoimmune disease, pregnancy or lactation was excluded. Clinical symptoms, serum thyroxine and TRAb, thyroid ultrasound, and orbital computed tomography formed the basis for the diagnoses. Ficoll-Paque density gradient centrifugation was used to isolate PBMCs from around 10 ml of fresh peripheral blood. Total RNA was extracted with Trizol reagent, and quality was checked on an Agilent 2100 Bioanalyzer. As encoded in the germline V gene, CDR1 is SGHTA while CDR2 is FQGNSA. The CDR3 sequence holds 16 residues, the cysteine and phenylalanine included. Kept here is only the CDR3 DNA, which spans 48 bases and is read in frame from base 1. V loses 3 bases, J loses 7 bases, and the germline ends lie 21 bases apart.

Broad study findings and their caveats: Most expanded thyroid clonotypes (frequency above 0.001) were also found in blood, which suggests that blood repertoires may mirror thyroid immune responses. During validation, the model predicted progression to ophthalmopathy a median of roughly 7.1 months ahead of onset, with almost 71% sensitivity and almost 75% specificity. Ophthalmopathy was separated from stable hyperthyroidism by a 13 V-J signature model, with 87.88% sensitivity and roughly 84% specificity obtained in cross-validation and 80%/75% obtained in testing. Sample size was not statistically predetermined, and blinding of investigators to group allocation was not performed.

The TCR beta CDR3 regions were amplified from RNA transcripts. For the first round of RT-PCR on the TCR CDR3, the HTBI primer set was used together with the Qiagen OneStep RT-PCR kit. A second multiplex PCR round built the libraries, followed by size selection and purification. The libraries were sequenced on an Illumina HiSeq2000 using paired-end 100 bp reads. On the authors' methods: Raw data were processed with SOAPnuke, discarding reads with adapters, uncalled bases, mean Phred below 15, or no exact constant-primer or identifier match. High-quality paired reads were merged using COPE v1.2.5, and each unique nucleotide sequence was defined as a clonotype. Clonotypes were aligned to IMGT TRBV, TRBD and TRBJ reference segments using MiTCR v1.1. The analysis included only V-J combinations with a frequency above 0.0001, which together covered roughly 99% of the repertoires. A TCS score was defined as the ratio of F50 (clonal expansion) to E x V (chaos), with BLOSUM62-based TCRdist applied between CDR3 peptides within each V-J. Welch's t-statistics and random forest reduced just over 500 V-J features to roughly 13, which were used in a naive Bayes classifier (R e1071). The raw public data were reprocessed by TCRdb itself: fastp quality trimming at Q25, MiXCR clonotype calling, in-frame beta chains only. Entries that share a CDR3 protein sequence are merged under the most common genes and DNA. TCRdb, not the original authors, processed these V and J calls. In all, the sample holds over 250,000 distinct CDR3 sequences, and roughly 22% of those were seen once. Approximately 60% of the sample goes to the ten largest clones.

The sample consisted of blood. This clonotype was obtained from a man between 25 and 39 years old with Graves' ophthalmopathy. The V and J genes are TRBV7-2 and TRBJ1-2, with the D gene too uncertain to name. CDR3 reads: CASSFTQIAGITGYTF. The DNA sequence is TGTGCCAGCAGCTTTACTCAGATTGCGGGTATAACTGGCTACACCTTC.